This T cell receptor beta chain was captured by sequencing in a study of response to subunit inactivated influenza vaccine. Whole-study findings and limits: Authors suggested each seasonal flu vaccination may recruit only limited numbers of new T cells.

TCRdb reanalysed the RT-PCR reads using MiXCR and keeps one entry per CDR3 protein. Of some 500,000 distinct CDR3 sequences in the sample, about 17% were seen once. The CDR3 consists of 15 residues. V shed 5 bases, J shed 2 bases, and the junction held 6 bases outside the gene matches. Only a few counts were recorded for this clonotype. Its cognate antigen is unknown. The sample in question was CD4+ T cells sorted from PBMCs, obtained 23 months after vaccination. This sequence joins TRBV12-3 or TRBV12-4 and TRBJ2-1, with TRBD2 matching 7 bases. The sequence was collected from a man aged 45 to 70 who received an inactivated influenza vaccine. CDR3 DNA sequence: TGTGCCAGCAGTAAAGCGGGAAGGACCTACAATGAGCAGTTCTTC. Its translation is CASSKAGRTYNEQFF.